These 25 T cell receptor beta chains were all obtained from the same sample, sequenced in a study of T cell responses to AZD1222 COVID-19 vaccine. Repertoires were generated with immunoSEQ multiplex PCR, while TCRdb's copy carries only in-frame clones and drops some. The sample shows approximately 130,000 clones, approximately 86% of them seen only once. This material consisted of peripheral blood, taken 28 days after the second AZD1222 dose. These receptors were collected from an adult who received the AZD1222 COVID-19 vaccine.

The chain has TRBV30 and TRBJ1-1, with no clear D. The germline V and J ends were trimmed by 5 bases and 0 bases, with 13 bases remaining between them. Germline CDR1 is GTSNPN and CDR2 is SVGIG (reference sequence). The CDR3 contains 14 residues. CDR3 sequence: CAWGADYMNTEAFF. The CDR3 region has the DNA TGTGCCTGGGGAGCGGACTACATGAACACTGAAGCTTTCTTT.

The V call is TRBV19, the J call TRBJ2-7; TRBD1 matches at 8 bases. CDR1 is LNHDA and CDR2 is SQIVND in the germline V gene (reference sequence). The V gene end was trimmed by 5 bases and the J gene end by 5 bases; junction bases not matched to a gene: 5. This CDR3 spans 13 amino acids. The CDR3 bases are TGTGCCAGTAGTGACGGACAGGGTGACGAGCAGTACTTC. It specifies CASSDGQGDEQYF.

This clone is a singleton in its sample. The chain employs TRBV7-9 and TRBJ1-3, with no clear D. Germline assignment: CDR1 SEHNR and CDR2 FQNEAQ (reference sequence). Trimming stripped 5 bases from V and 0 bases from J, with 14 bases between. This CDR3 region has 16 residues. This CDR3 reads CASSQTRQLSGNTIYF. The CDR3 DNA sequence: TGTGCCAGCAGCCAGACCCGCCAGCTCTCTGGAAACACCATATATTTT.

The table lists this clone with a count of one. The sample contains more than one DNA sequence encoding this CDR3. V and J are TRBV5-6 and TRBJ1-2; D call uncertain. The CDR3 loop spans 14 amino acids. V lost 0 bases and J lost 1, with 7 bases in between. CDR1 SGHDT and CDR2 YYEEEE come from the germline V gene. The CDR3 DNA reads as TGTGCCAGCAGCTTGGGCCGGGGTAACTATGGCTACACCTTC. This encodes CASSLGRGNYGYTF.

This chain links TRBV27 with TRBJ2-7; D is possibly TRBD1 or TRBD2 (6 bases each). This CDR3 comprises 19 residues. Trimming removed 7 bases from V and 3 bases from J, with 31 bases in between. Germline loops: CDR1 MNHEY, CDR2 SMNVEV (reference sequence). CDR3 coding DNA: TGTGCCAGCAAACCCTCTCCGGGGGAACAGGGCACGAACTACTACGAGCAGTACTTC. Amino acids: CASKPSPGEQGTNYYEQYF.

DNA for the CDR3: TGTGCCAGCAGCGTTGGCGATACGCAGTATTTT. This translates into CASSVGDTQYF. The chain combines TRBV9 with TRBJ2-3; D ambiguous. Germline loops: CDR1 SGDLS, CDR2 YYNGEE. Deletions cut 2 bases from V and 6 bases from J, with 4 bases between. The CDR3 is made up of 11 amino acids. The full variable domain, with the rest looked up from reference TRBV9 and TRBJ2-3, is DSGVTQTPKHLITATGQRVTLRCSPRSGDLSVYWYQQSLDQGLQFLIQYYNGEERAKGNILERFSAQQFPDLHSELNLSSLELGDSALYFCASSVGDTQYFGPGTRLTVL.

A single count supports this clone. The CDR3 is CASGGTGGSYEQYF. The CDR3 DNA reads as TGTGCCAGCGGGGGAACAGGGGGCTCCTACGAGCAGTACTTC. The genes are TRBV27 and TRBJ2-7, with 8 bases matching TRBD1. J lost 0 bases, V lost 8 bases, and 6 bases had no gene match. The CDR3 runs to 14 residues. From germline, CDR1 is MNHEY and CDR2 SMNVEV (reference sequence).

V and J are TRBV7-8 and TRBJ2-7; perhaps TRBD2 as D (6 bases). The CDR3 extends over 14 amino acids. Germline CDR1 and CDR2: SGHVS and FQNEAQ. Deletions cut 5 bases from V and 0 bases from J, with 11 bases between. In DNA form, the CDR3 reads TGTGCCAGCAGCCCTCGGGACTTCTCCTACGAGCAGTACTTC. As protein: CASSPRDFSYEQYF. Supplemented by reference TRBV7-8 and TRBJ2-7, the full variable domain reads GAGVSQSPRYKVAKRGQDVALRCDPISGHVSLFWYQQALGQGPEFLTYFQNEAQLDKSGLPSDRFFAERPEGSVSTLKIQRTQQEDSAVYLCASSPRDFSYEQYFGPGTRLTVT.

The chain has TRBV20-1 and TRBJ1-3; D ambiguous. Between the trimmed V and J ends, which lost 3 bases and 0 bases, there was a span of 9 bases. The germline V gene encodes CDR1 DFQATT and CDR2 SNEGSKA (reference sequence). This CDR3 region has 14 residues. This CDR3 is CSASQSFSGNTIYF. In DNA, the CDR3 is TGCAGTGCTAGTCAGTCTTTCTCTGGAAACACCATATATTTT.

The CDR3 here is CSADRGGYTF. The CDR3 region has the DNA TGCAGTGCTGACAGAGGTGGCTACACCTTC. The V and J genes are TRBV20-1 and TRBJ1-2; the D gene is possibly TRBD1 (5 bases). The CDR3 totals 10 residues. Trimming took off 5 bases at V and 7 bases at J, with 8 bases between the two ends. Germline values: CDR1 DFQATT, CDR2 SNEGSKA (reference sequence).

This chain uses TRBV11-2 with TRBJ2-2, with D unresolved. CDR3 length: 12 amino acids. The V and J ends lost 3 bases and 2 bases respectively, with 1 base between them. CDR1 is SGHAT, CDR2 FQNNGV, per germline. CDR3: CASSFNTGELFF. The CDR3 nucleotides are TGTGCCAGCAGCTTCAACACCGGGGAGCTGTTTTTT.

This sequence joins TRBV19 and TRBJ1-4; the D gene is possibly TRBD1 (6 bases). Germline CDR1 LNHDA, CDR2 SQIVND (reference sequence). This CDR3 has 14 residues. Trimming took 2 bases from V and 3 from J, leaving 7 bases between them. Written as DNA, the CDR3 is TGTGCCAGTAGTATACAGGGGTCTAATGAAAAACTGTTTTTT. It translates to CASSIQGSNEKLFF.

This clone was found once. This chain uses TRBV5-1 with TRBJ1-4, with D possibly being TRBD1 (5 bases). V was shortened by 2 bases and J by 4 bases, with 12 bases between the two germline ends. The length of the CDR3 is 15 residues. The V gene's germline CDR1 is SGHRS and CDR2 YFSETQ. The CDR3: CASSLAGTVNEKLFF. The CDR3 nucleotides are TGCGCCAGCAGCTTAGCGGGGACGGTTAATGAAAAACTGTTTTTT.

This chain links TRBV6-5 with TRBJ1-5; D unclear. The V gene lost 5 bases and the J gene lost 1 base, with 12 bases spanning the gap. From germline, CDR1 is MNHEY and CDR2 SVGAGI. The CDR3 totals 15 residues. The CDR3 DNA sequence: TGTGCCAGCAGTCAGACTCCCGACAGCAATCAGCCCCAGCATTTT. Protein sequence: CASSQTPDSNQPQHF.

DNA of the CDR3: TGCGCCAGCAGCCAAGATTTAGTGAGGGACAGAGGGTACTATGGCTACACCTTC. As protein: CASSQDLVRDRGYYGYTF. This chain joins TRBV4-1 and TRBJ1-2, with 7 bases fitting TRBD1. The ends lost 0 bases at V and 3 bases at J; junction bases unmatched: 13. CDR1 is MGHRA, CDR2 YSYEKL, per germline. CDR3 length: 18 residues.

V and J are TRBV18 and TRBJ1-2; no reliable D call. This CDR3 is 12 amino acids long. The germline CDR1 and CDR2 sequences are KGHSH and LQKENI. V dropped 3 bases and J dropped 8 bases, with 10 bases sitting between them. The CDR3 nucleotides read TGTGCCAGCTCACCCCCAACGGACGGCTACACCTTC. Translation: CASSPPTDGYTF.

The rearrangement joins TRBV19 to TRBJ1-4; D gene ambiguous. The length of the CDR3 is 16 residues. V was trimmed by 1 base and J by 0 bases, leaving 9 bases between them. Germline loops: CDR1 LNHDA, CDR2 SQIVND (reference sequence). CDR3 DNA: TGTGCCAGTAGTATAGCCGGAGCACCAACTAATGAAAAACTGTTTTTT. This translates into CASSIAGAPTNEKLFF.

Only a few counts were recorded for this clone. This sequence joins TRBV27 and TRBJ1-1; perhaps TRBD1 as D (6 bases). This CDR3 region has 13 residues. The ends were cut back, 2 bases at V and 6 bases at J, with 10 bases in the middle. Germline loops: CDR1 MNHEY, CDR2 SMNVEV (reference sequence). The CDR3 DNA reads TGTGCCAGCAGTTTAATATCAGGGGCTGAAGCTTTCTTT. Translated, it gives CASSLISGAEAFF.

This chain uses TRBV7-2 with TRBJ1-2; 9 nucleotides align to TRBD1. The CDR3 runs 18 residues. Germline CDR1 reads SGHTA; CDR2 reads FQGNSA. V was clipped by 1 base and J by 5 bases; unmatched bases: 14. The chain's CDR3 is CASSLVPPTGGAYYGYTF. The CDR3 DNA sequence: TGTGCCAGCAGCTTAGTCCCGCCTACAGGGGGCGCTTATTATGGCTACACCTTC.

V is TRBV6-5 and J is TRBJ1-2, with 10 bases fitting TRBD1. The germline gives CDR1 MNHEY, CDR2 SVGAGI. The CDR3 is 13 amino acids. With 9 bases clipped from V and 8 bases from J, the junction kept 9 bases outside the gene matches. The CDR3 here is CASRGTGEVGYTF. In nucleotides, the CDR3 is TGTGCCAGTAGAGGGACAGGGGAGGTGGGCTACACCTTC.

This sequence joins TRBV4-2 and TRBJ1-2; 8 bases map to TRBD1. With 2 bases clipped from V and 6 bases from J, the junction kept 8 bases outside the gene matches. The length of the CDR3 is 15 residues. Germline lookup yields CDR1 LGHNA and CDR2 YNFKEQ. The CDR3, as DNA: TGTGCCAGCAGCCAATCCCCAGGGGGCGCGAATGGCTACACCTTC. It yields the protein CASSQSPGGANGYTF.

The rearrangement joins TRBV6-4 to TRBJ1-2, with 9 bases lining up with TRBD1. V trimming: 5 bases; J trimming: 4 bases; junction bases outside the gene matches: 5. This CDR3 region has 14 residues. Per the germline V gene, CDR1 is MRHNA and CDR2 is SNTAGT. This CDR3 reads CASSPGQGPYGYTF. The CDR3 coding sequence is TGTGCCAGCAGTCCGGGACAGGGCCCCTATGGCTACACCTTC.

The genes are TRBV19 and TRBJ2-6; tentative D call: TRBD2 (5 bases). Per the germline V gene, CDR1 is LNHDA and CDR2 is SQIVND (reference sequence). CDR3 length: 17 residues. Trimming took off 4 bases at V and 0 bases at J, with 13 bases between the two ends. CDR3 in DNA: TGTGCCAGTAGTAGCGGGTCCCCCATCTCTGGGGCCAACGTCCTGACTTTC. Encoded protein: CASSSGSPISGANVLTF.

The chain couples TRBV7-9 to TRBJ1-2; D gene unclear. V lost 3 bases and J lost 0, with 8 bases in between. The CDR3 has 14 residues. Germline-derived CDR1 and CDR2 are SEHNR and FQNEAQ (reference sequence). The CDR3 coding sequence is TGTGCCAGCAGCTTTCGGGGTTCTAACTATGGCTACACCTTC. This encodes CASSFRGSNYGYTF.

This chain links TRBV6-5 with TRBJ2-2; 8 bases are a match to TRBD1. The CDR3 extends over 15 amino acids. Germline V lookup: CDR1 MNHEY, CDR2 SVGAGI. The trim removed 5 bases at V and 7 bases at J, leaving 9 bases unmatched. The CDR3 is CASSLRTGTGGELFF. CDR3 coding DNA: TGTGCCAGCAGTCTGCGGACAGGGACGGGCGGGGAGCTGTTTTTT.